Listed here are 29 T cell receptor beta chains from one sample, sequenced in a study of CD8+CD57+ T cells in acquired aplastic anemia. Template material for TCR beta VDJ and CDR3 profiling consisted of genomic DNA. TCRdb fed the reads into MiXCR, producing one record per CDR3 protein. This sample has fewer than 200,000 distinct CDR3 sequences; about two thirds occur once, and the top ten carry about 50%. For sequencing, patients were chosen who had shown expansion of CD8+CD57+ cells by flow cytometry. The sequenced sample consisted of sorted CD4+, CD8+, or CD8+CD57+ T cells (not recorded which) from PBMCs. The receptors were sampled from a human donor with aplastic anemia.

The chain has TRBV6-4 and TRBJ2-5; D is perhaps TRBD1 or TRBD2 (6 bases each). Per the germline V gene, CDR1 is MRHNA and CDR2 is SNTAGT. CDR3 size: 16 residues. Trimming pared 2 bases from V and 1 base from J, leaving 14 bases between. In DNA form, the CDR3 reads TGTGCCAGCAGTGACAGGGACACCGGGGGCCAAGAGACCCAGTACTTC. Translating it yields CASSDRDTGGQETQYF.

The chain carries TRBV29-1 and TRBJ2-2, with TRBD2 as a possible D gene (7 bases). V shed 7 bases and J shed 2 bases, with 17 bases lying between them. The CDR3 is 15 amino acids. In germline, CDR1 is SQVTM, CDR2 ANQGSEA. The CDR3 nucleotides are TGCAGCGCCCAAGGAGGGGGGGTAAACACCGGGGAGCTGTTTTTT. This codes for CSAQGGGVNTGELFF.

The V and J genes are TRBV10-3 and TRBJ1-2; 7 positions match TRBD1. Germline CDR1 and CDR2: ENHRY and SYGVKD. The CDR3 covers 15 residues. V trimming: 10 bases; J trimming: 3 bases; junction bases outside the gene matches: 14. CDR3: CASSPWTGGDYGYTF. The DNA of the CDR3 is TGTGCCAGCAGCCCTTGGACAGGAGGGGACTATGGCTACACCTTC.

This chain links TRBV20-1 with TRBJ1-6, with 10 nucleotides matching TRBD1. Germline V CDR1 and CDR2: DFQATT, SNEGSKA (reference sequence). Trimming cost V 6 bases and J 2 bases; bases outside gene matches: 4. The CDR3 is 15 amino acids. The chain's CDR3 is CSARDRGPYNSPLHF. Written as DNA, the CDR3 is TGCAGTGCAAGGGACAGGGGACCCTATAATTCACCCCTCCACTTT.

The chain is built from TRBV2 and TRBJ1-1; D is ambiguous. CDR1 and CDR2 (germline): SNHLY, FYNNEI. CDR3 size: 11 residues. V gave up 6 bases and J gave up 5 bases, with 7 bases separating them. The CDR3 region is CASRGWTEAFF. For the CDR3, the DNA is TGTGCCAGCAGGGGATGGACTGAAGCTTTCTTT.

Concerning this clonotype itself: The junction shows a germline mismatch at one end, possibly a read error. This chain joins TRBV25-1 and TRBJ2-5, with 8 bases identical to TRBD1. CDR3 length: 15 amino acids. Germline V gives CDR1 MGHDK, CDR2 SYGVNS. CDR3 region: CGARRQGARTETQYF. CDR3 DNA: TGCGGTGCCCGCCGGCAGGGGGCGCGAACAGAGACCCAGTACTTC.

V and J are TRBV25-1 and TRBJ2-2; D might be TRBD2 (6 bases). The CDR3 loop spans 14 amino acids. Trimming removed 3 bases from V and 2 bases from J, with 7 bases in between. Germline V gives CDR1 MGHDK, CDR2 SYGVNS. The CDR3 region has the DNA TGTGCCAGCAGTGAGGGAGGAAACACCGGGGAGCTGTTTTTT. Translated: CASSEGGNTGELFF.

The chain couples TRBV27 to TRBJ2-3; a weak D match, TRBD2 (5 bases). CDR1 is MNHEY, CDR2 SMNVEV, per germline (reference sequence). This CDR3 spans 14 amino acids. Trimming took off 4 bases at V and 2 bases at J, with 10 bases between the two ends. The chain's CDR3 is CASSYALVTDTQYF. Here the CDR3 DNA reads TGTGCCAGCAGTTATGCACTAGTCACAGATACGCAGTATTTT.

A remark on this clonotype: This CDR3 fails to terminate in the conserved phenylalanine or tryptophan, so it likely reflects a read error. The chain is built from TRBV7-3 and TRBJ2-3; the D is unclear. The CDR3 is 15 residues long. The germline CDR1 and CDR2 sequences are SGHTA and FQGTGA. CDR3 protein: CASSFWAISTNTQYL. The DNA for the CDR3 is TGTGCCAGCAGCTTTTGGGCTATCAGCACAAATACGCAGTATCTT.

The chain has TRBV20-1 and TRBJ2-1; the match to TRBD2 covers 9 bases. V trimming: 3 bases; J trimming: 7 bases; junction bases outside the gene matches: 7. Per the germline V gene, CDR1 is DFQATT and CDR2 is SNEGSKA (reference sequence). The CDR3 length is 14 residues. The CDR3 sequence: CSARAASGVNEQFF. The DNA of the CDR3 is TGCAGTGCTAGGGCCGCTAGCGGGGTGAATGAGCAGTTCTTC.

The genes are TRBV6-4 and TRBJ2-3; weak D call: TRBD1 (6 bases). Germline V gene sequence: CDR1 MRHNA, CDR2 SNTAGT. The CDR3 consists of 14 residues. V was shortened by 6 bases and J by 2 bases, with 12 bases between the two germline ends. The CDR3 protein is CASSEGENTDTQYF. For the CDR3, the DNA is TGTGCCAGCAGCGAGGGGGAAAACACAGATACGCAGTATTTT.

CDR3 in DNA: TGTGCCAGCAGACCGGGACTAGCGGGGGGGGTCCAAGAGACCCAGTACTTC. This sequence encodes CASRPGLAGGVQETQYF. This chain uses TRBV12-3 or TRBV12-4 with TRBJ2-5; 16 nucleotides align to TRBD2. Trimming cost V 6 bases and J 1 base; bases outside gene matches: 5. The CDR3 is made up of 17 amino acids.

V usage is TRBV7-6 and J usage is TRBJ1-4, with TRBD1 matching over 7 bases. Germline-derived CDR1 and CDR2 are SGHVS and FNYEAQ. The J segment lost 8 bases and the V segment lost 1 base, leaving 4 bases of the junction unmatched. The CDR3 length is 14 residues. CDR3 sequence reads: CASSLGQGREKLFF. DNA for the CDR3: TGTGCCAGCAGCTTAGGACAGGGTCGGGAAAAACTGTTTTTT.

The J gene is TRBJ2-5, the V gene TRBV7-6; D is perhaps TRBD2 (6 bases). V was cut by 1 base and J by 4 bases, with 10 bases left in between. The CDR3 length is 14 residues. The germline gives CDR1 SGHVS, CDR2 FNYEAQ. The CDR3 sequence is CASSLGGMAETQYF. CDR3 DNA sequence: TGTGCCAGCAGCTTAGGCGGGATGGCAGAGACCCAGTACTTC. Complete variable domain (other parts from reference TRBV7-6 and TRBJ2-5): GAGVSQSPRYKVTKRGQDVALRCDPISGHVSLYWYRQALGQGPEFLTYFNYEAQQDKSGLPNDRFSAERPEGSISTLTIQRTEQRDSAMYRCASSLGGMAETQYFGPGTRLLVL.

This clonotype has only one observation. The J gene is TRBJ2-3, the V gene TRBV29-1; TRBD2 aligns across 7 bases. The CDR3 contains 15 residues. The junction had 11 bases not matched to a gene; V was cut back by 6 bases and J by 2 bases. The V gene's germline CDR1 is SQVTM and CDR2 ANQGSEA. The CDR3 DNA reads TGCAGCGTCTCGGGGGGAGGCAGCTCCACAGATACGCAGTATTTT. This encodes CSVSGGGSSTDTQYF.

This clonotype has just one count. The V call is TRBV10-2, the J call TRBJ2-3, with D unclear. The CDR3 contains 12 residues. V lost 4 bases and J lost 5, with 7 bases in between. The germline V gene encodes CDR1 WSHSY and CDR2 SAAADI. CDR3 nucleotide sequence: TGCGCCAGCAGTGTTTGGGGAGATACGCAGTATTTT. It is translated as CASSVWGDTQYF.

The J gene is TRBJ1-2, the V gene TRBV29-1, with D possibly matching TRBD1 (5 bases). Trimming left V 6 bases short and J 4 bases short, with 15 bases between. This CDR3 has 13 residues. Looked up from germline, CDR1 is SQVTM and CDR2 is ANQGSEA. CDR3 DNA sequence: TGCAGCGTCCGGGACGGCCGCGTCTATGGCTACACCTTC. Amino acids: CSVRDGRVYGYTF.

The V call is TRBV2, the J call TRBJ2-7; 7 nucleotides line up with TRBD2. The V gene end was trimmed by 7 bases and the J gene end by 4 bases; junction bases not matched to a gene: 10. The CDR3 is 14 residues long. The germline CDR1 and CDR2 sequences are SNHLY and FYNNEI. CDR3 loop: CASTWGLAEYEQYF. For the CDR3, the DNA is TGTGCCAGCACCTGGGGCCTAGCGGAGTACGAGCAGTACTTC.

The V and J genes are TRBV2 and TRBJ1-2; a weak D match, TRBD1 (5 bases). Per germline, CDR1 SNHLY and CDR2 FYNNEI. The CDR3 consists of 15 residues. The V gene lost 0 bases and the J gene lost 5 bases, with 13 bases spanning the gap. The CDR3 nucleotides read TGTGCCAGCAGTGAAGCGCTAGGGGCCCCTTATGGCTACACCTTC. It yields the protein CASSEALGAPYGYTF.

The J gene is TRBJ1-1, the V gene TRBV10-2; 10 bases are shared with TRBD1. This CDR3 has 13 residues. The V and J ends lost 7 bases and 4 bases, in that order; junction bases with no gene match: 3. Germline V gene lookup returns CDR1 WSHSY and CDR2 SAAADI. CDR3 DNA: TGCGCCAGCAAAGGGACAGGGGCCACTGAAGCTTTCTTT. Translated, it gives CASKGTGATEAFF.

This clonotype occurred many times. For the CDR3, the DNA is TGTGCCACAGGCCTCCCAGGGGACGAGCAGTACGTC. Translated, it gives CATGLPGDEQYV. The chain is built from TRBV6-5 and TRBJ2-7, with D possibly being TRBD1 (6 bases). Germline CDR1 reads MNHEY; CDR2 reads SVGAGI. The germline V and J ends were trimmed by 10 bases and 5 bases, with 15 bases remaining between them. CDR3 length equals 12 residues.

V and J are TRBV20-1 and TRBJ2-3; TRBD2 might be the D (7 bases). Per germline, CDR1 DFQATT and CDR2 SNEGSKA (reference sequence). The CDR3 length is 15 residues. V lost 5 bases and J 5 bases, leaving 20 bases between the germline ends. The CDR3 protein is CSAGGGGGAVDTQYF. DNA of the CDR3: TGCAGTGCTGGGGGGGGGGGGGGGGCGGTAGATACGCAGTATTTT.

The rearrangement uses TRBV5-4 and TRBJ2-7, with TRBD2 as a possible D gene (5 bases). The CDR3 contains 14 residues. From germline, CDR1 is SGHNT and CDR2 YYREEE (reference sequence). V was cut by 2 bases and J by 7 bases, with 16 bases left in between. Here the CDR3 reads CASSFGLANPEQYF. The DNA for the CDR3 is TGTGCCAGCAGCTTCGGGCTAGCTAACCCGGAGCAGTACTTC.

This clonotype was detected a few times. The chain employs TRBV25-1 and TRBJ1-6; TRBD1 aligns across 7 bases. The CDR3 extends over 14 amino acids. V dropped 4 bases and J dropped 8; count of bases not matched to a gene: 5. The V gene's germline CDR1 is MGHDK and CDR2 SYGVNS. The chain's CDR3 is CASSVGQRHSPLHF. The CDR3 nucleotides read TGTGCCAGCAGTGTGGGACAGCGGCATTCACCCCTCCACTTT.

The CDR3 loop reads CAISLGLAGGTPYQETQYF. CDR3 DNA: TGTGCCATCAGCCTGGGACTAGCGGGGGGAACCCCGTACCAAGAGACCCAGTACTTC. This chain links TRBV10-3 with TRBJ2-5; TRBD2 matches at 15 bases. This CDR3 is 19 amino acids long. V dropped 6 bases and J dropped 0; count of bases not matched to a gene: 11. The germline gives CDR1 ENHRY, CDR2 SYGVKD.

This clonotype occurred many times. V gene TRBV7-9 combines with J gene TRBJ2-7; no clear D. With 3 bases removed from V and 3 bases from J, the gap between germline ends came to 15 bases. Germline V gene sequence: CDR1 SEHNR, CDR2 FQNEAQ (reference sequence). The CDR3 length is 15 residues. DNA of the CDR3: TGTGCCAGCAGCTTTAGACGCGGAGTAGGCTACGAGCAGTACTTC. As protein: CASSFRRGVGYEQYF. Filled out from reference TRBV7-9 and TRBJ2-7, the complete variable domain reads DTGVSQNPRHKITKRGQNVTFRCDPISEHNRLYWYRQTLGQGPEFLTYFQNEAQLEKSRLLSDRFSAERPKGSFSTLEIQRTEQGDSAMYLCASSFRRGVGYEQYFGPGTRLTVT.

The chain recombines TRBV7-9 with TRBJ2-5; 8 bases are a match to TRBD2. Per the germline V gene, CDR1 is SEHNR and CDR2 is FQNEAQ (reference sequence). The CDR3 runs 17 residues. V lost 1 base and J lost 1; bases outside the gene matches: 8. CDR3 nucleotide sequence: TGTGCCAGCAGCTTAGGGGTTTTGCGGGGGGTCCAAGAGACCCAGTACTTC. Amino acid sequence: CASSLGVLRGVQETQYF. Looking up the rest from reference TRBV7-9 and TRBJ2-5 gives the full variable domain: DTGVSQNPRHKITKRGQNVTFRCDPISEHNRLYWYRQTLGQGPEFLTYFQNEAQLEKSRLLSDRFSAERPKGSFSTLEIQRTEQGDSAMYLCASSLGVLRGVQETQYFGPGTRLLVL.

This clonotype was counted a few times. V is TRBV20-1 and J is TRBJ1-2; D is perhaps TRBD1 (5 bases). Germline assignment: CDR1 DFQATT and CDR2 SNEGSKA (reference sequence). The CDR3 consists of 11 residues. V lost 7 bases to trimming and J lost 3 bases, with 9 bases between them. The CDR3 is CSVQDDYGYTF. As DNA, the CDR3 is TGCAGTGTACAGGATGACTATGGCTACACCTTC.

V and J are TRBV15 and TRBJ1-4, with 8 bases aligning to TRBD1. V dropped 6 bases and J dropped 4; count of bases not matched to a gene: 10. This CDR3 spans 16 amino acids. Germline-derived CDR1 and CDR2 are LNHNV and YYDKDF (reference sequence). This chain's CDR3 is CATRANDRGLNEKLFF. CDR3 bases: TGTGCCACCAGGGCGAACGACAGGGGACTTAATGAAAAACTGTTTTTT.